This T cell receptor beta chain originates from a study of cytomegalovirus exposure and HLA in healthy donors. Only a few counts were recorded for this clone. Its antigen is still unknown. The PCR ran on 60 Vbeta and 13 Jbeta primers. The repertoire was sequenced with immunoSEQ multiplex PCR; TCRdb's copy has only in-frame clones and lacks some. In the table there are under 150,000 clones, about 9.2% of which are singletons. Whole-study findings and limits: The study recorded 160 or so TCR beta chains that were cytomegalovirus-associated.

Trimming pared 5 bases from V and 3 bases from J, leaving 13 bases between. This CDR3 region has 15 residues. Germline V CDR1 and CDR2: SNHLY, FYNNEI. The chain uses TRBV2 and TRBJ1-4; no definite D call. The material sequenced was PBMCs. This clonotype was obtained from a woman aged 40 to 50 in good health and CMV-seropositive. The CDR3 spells CASSPERGANEKLFF. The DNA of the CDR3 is TGTGCCAGCAGTCCAGAGCGGGGAGCTAATGAAAAACTGTTTTTT.